Listed below are T cell receptor beta chains from one sample, sequenced in a study of blood T cell repertoires in COVID-19. Assay: immunoSEQ multiplex PCR; the TCRdb copy retains only in-frame clones and omits some. The profile covers about 180,000 clones, with approximately 78% appearing a single time and 15% to 20% taken by the ten largest. Source material: PBMCs or T cells enriched from blood (not recorded which). These receptors originate from a woman in her fifties or sixties who had recovered from COVID-19. CDR3s include the opening cysteine and the closing phenylalanine or tryptophan. Fields, in order: clone size, V gene, D gene, J gene, CDR3 protein, CDR3 DNA. D genes are given only for firm matches. Part of the rows lack a size; the others show once, few, many or a class for expanded clones.

clone_size: -; v_call: TRBV7-2; d_call: -; j_call: TRBJ1-4; cdr3_aa: CASSGTGSSGEKLFF; cdr3_nt: TGTGCCAGCAGCGGAACAGGGTCGTCTGGTGAAAAACTGTTTTTT
clone_size: -; v_call: TRBV2; d_call: -; j_call: TRBJ1-5; cdr3_aa: CAIKTQSGANQPQHF; cdr3_nt: TGTGCCATCAAGACCCAATCTGGGGCCAATCAGCCCCAGCATTTT
clone_size: -; v_call: TRBV6-5; d_call: -; j_call: TRBJ2-5; cdr3_aa: CASSTLLTNQETQYF; cdr3_nt: TGTGCCAGCAGCACACTCCTGACAAACCAAGAGACCCAGTACTTC
clone_size: -; v_call: TRBV5-1; d_call: TRBD2; j_call: TRBJ2-3; cdr3_aa: CASSLLATGGGADTQYF; cdr3_nt: TGCGCCAGCAGCTTGTTGGCCACGGGAGGAGGGGCAGATACGCAGTATTTT
clone_size: once; v_call: TRBV27; d_call: -; j_call: TRBJ1-1; cdr3_aa: CASRQGRDVNTEAFF; cdr3_nt: TGTGCCAGCAGGCAAGGGAGGGACGTGAACACTGAAGCTTTCTTT
clone_size: -; v_call: TRBV7-2; d_call: TRBD2; j_call: TRBJ2-7; cdr3_aa: CASSLRTSGLTYEQYF; cdr3_nt: TGTGCCAGCAGCTTACGGACTAGCGGGCTGACCTACGAGCAGTACTTC
clone_size: few; v_call: TRBV7-9; d_call: -; j_call: TRBJ1-2; cdr3_aa: CASSLTSAVYGYTF; cdr3_nt: TGTGCCAGCAGCTTAACGTCGGCGGTCTATGGCTACACCTTC
clone_size: -; v_call: TRBV19; d_call: -; j_call: TRBJ2-3; cdr3_aa: CASSVQGTDTQYF; cdr3_nt: TGTGCCAGTAGTGTACAGGGAACGGATACGCAGTATTTT
clone_size: -; v_call: TRBV4-1; d_call: TRBD1; j_call: TRBJ1-6; cdr3_aa: CASSQDPGTGGISPLHF; cdr3_nt: TGCGCCAGCAGCCAAGATCCCGGGACAGGGGGAATTTCACCCCTCCACTTT
clone_size: once; v_call: TRBV11-2; d_call: TRBD1; j_call: TRBJ2-3; cdr3_aa: CASSLTGGPPDTQYF; cdr3_nt: TGTGCCAGCAGCCTGACAGGGGGCCCTCCAGATACGCAGTATTTT
clone_size: -; v_call: TRBV7-9; d_call: TRBD2; j_call: TRBJ2-1; cdr3_aa: CASSPKSGRANNEQFF; cdr3_nt: TGTGCCAGCAGCCCAAAGAGCGGGAGGGCCAACAATGAGCAGTTCTTC
clone_size: -; v_call: TRBV28; d_call: -; j_call: TRBJ1-2; cdr3_aa: CASSFGSYGYTF; cdr3_nt: TGTGCCAGCAGTTTTGGGAGCTATGGCTACACCTTC
clone_size: -; v_call: TRBV4-1; d_call: TRBD2; j_call: TRBJ2-1; cdr3_aa: CASSRVAGGRYNEQFF; cdr3_nt: TGCGCCAGCAGCCGAGTGGCGGGAGGTCGCTACAATGAGCAGTTCTTC
clone_size: -; v_call: TRBV6-5; d_call: TRBD1; j_call: TRBJ1-4; cdr3_aa: CASSLRDRGDEKLFF; cdr3_nt: TGTGCCAGCAGCCTCCGGGACAGGGGGGATGAAAAACTGTTTTTT
clone_size: -; v_call: TRBV7-2; d_call: -; j_call: TRBJ2-3; cdr3_aa: CASRSEEGVDTQYF; cdr3_nt: TGTGCCAGCAGGTCCGAGGAGGGTGTAGATACGCAGTATTTT
clone_size: -; v_call: TRBV28; d_call: -; j_call: TRBJ2-2; cdr3_aa: CASRTGNTGELFF; cdr3_nt: TGTGCCAGCAGGACAGGGAACACCGGGGAGCTGTTTTTT
clone_size: -; v_call: TRBV28; d_call: TRBD2; j_call: TRBJ2-1; cdr3_aa: CASSISTSGYYNEQFF; cdr3_nt: TGTGCCAGCAGTATCTCGACTAGCGGATATTACAATGAGCAGTTCTTC
clone_size: many; v_call: TRBV11-2; d_call: TRBD1; j_call: TRBJ1-1; cdr3_aa: CASSLIPGQNMNTEAFF; cdr3_nt: TGTGCCAGCAGCCTAATCCCGGGACAGAACATGAACACTGAAGCTTTCTTT